These 2 T cell receptor beta chains were sequenced from one sample in a study of blood T cell repertoires in COVID-19. Method: immunoSEQ multiplex PCR; TCRdb's copy keeps in-frame clones and lacks some. The profile shows some 460,000 clones, 87% of them singletons. Sequenced sample: PBMCs or T cells enriched from blood (not recorded which). These receptors were obtained from a woman aged 18-30 years with acute COVID-19.

The rearrangement uses TRBV27 and TRBJ2-2; 11 bases are shared with TRBD2. The CDR3 is made up of 18 amino acids. Germline loops: CDR1 MNHEY, CDR2 SMNVEV (reference sequence). V shed 5 bases and J 2 bases; nucleotides not matched to a gene: 10. The CDR3 DNA reads TGTGCCAGCAGTCCCCTATTTAGCGGGAGGGGTAACACCGGGGAGCTGTTTTTT. It encodes CASSPLFSGRGNTGELFF.

The V and J genes are TRBV5-5 and TRBJ2-7; TRBD2 agrees at 7 bases. V lost 3 bases to trimming and J lost 2 bases; unmatched junction nucleotides: 5. CDR3 length: 14 amino acids. CDR1 is SGHKS and CDR2 is YYEKEE in the germline V gene (reference sequence). This chain's CDR3 is CASSSGGGTYEQYF. The CDR3, as DNA: TGTGCCAGCAGCTCGGGGGGTGGAACCTACGAGCAGTACTTC. The full variable domain, rest sourced from reference TRBV5-5 and TRBJ2-7, is DAGVTQSPTHLIKTRGQQVTLRCSPISGHKSVSWYQQVLGQGPQFIFQYYEKEERGRGNFPDRFSARQFPNYSSELNVNALLLGDSALYLCASSSGGGTYEQYFGPGTRLTVT.